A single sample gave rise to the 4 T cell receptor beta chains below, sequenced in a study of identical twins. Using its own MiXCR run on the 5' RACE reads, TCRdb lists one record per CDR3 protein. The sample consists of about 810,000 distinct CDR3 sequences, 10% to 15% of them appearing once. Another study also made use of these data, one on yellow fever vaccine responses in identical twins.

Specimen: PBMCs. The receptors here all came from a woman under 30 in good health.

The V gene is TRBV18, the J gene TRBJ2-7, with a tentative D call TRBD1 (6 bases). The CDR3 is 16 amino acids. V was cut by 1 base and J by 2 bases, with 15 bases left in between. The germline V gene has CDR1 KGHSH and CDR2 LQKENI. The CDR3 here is CASSPRTGQLAYEQYF. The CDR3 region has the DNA TGTGCCAGCTCACCACGCACAGGACAGCTGGCCTACGAGCAGTACTTC. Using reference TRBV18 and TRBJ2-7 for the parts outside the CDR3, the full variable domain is NAGVMQNPRHLVRRRGQEARLRCSPMKGHSHVYWYRQLPEEGLKFMVYLQKENIIDESGMPKERFSAEFPKEGPSILRIQQVVRGDSAAYFCASSPRTGQLAYEQYFGPGTRLTVT.

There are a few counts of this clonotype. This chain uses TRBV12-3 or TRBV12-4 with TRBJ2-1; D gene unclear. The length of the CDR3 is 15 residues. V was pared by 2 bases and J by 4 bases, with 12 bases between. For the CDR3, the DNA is TGTGCCAGCAGTTTATTAGCTACCCAGTACAATGAGCAGTTCTTC. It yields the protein CASSLLATQYNEQFF.

The CDR3 region has the DNA TGTGCCAGCAGTGCTAGGTCTGCCCCGACACCCGGGGAGCTGTTTTTT. As protein: CASSARSAPTPGELFF. The V and J genes are TRBV2 and TRBJ2-2; D unresolved. The CDR3 is 16 amino acids. V was clipped by 4 bases and J by 6 bases, with 18 bases between them. Germline lookup yields CDR1 SNHLY and CDR2 FYNNEI.

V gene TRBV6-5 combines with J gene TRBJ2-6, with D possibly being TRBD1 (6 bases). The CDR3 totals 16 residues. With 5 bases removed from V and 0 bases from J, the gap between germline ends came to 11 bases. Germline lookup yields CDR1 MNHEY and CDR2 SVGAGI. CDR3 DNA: TGTGCCAGCAGTACTAACAGGGCCTCTGGGGCCAACGTCCTGACTTTC. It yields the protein CASSTNRASGANVLTF.